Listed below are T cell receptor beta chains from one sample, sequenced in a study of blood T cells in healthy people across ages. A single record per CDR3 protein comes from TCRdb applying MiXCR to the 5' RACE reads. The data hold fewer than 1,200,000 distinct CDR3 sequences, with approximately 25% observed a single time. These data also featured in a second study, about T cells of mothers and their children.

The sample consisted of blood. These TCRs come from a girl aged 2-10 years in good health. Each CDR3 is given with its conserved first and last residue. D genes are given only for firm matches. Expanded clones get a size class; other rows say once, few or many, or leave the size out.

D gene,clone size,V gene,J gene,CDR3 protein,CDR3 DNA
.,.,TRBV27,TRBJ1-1,CASSPRRSNTEAFF,TGTGCCAGCAGTCCCCGAAGAAGTAACACTGAAGCTTTCTTT
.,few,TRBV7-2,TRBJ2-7,CASSSLMDSYEQYF,TGTGCCAGCAGCTCCTTAATGGACAGCTACGAGCAGTACTTC
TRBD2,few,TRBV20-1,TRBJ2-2,CSARNGGSGEEITGELFF,TGCAGTGCTAGAAATGGTGGTAGCGGGGAGGAGATCACCGGGGAGCTGTTTTTT
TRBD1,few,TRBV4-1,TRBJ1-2,CASSPGDRGSGYTF,TGCGCCAGCAGCCCCGGGGACAGGGGAAGCGGCTACACCTTC
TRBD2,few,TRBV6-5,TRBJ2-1,CASSYAGENEQFF,TGTGCCAGCAGTTACGCGGGAGAGAATGAGCAGTTCTTC
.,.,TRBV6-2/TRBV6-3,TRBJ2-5,CASSPFRDTQETQYF,TGTGCCAGCAGTCCTTTCCGGGACACCCAAGAGACCCAGTACTTC
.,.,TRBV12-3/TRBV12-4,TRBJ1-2,CASSGEPFFYGYTF,TGTGCCAGCAGCGGCGAACCATTCTTCTATGGCTACACCTTC
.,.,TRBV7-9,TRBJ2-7,CASSFGSRAEQYF,TGTGCCAGCAGCTTTGGGTCCCGAGCGGAGCAGTACTTC
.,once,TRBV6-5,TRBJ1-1,CASSIGGVSEAFF,TGTGCCAGCAGTATAGGAGGGGTATCTGAAGCTTTCTTT
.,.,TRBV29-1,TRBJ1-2,CSVEGGVSYGYTF,TGCAGCGTTGAAGGTGGGGTCAGCTATGGCTACACCTTC
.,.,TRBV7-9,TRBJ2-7,CASTESGTGEQYF,TGTGCCAGCACCGAATCCGGGACCGGCGAGCAGTACTTC
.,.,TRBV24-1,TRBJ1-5,CATSQGNNQPQHF,TGTGCCACCAGTCAGGGCAACAATCAGCCCCAGCATTTT
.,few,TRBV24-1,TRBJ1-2,CATSDFSDTLAGYTF,TGTGCCACCAGTGATTTTTCGGACACTCTCGCAGGCTACACCTTC
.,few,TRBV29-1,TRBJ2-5,CSVQGGETQYF,TGCAGCGTTCAAGGGGGGGAGACCCAGTACTTC
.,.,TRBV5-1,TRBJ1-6,CASSLAESSPLHF,TGCGCCAGCAGCTTGGCCGAGAGTTCACCCCTCCACTTT
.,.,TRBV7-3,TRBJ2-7,CASSWVGPSYEQYF,TGTGCCAGCAGCTGGGTCGGCCCCTCCTACGAGCAGTACTTC
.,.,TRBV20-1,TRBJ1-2,CSAIDPSGNYGYTF,TGCAGTGCTATTGACCCGAGTGGGAATTATGGCTACACCTTC
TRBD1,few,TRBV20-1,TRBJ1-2,CSARSFRGQDGYTF,TGCAGTGCTAGATCCTTCAGGGGGCAGGATGGCTACACCTTC
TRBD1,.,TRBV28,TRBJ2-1,CASRSRGMGSYNEQFF,TGTGCCAGCAGATCCAGGGGGATGGGATCCTACAATGAGCAGTTCTTC
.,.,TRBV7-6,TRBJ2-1,CASSFEARVSSYNEQFF,TGTGCCAGCAGCTTTGAAGCACGCGTCAGCTCCTACAATGAGCAGTTCTTC
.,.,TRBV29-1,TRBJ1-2,CSVERFAGDGYTF,TGCAGCGTTGAAAGGTTTGCAGGGGATGGCTACACCTTC
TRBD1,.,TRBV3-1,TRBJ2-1,CASNKAGGWSYNEQFF,TGTGCCAGCAATAAAGCAGGGGGATGGTCCTACAATGAGCAGTTCTTC
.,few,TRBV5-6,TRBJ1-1,CASSSDYTEAFF,TGTGCCAGCAGTTCCGATTATACTGAAGCTTTCTTT
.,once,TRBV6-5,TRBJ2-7,CASRGGRGRYEQYF,TGTGCCAGCAGGGGAGGACGGGGACGCTACGAGCAGTACTTC
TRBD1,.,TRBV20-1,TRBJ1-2,CSAQRTGELYGYTF,TGCAGTGCCCAGAGGACAGGGGAACTCTATGGCTACACCTTC
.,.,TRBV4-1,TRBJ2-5,CASSQEMVGETQYF,TGCGCCAGCAGCCAAGAAATGGTCGGGGAGACCCAGTACTTC
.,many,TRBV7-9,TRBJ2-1,CASSLGSGNEQFF,TGTGCCAGCAGCTTAGGGAGCGGCAATGAGCAGTTCTTC
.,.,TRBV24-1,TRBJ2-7,CATSDPGHEQYF,TGTGCCACCAGTGATCCCGGGCACGAGCAGTACTTC
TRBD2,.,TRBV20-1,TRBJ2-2,CSAAPSSGRRAGELFF,TGCAGTGCCGCACCCAGTAGCGGGAGGAGGGCCGGGGAGCTGTTTTTT
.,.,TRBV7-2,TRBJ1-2,CASSPRRGGYTF,TGTGCCAGCAGCCCACGGCGAGGTGGCTACACCTTC
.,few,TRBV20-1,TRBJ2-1,CSVPPRGPGETQYF,.
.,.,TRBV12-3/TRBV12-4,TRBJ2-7,CASSPRQDGSYEQYF,TGTGCCAGCAGTCCTAGACAGGATGGATCCTACGAGCAGTACTTC
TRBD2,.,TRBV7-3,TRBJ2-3,CASSPHEAGVTDTQYF,TGTGCCAGCAGCCCACACGAAGCGGGAGTCACAGATACGCAGTATTTT
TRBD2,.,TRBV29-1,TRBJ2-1,CSVDPGLGRPKFF,TGCAGCGTTGACCCGGGACTAGGGAGACCTAAGTTCTTC
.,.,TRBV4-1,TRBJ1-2,CASSQGDLDRNYGYTF,TGCGCCAGCAGCCAGGGAGACCTGGACAGAAACTATGGCTACACCTTC
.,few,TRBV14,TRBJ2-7,CASSQVSEQYF,TGTGCCAGCAGCCAAGTTAGCGAGCAGTACTTC
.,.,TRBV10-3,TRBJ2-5,CAISDREETQYF,TGTGCCATCAGTGACAGGGAGGAGACCCAGTACTTC
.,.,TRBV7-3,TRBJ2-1,CASSPMGSGNEQFF,TGTGCCAGCAGCCCGATGGGTTCGGGCAATGAGCAGTTCTTC
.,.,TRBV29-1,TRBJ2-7,CSVGEAAYEQYF,TGCAGCGTTGGAGAGGCAGCCTACGAGCAGTACTTC
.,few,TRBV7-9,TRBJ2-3,CASSSVRDFTDTQYF,TGTGCCAGCAGTTCAGTGCGGGACTTCACAGATACGCAGTATTTT
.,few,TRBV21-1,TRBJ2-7,CASSKVIGGYEQYF,TGTGCCAGCAGCAAAGTAATCGGGGGCTACGAGCAGTACTTC
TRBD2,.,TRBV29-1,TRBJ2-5,CSVEKAGQETQYF,TGCAGCGTTGAGAAAGCGGGGCAAGAGACCCAGTACTTC
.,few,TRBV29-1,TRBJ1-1,CSVQGLRTEAFF,TGCAGCGTACAGGGTCTTCGGACTGAAGCTTTCTTT
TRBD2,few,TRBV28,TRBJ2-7,CASSPSPGLAGSEQYF,TGTGCCAGCAGTCCCTCCCCGGGACTAGCGGGCTCCGAGCAGTACTTC
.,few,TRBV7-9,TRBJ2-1,CASSLANSYFDPEQFF,TGTGCCAGCAGCTTAGCGAACAGCTATTTTGACCCGGAGCAGTTCTTC
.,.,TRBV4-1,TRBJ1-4,CASSQDRSTGLNEKLFF,TGCGCCAGCAGCCAAGATCGGAGCACAGGCCTTAATGAAAAACTGTTTTTT
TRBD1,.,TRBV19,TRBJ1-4,CASKGQGGEKLFF,TGTGCCTCTAAGGGACAGGGGGGCGAAAAACTGTTTTTT
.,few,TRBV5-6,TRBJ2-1,CASSPALPSEWNNEQFF,TGTGCCAGCAGCCCGGCCCTACCTAGCGAATGGAACAATGAGCAGTTCTTC
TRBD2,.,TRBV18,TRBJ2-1,CASSPDIAGVTPRSYNEQFF,TGTGCCAGCTCACCGGACATAGCGGGAGTTACACCAAGGTCCTACAATGAGCAGTTCTTC
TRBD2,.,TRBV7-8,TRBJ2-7,CASSLRAGTSGDYEQYF,TGTGCCAGCAGCTTAAGGGCCGGGACTAGCGGGGACTACGAGCAGTACTTC
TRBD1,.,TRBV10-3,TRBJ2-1,CAISEIPGTAYNEQFF,TGTGCCATCAGTGAGATACCTGGGACAGCATACAATGAGCAGTTCTTC
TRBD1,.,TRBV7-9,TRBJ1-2,CASSYPRDSPLDYGYTF,TGTGCCAGCAGTTACCCCAGGGACAGTCCCCTAGACTATGGCTACACCTTC
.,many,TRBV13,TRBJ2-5,CASSKGAEGRETQYF,TGTGCCAGCAGCAAAGGGGCAGAGGGGAGGGAGACCCAGTACTTC
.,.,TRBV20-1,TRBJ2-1,CSARKGRGDNEQFF,TGCAGTGCTAGGAAGGGTAGAGGGGACAATGAGCAGTTCTTC